These 25 T cell receptor beta chains came from one sample sequenced in a study of blood T cell repertoires in COVID-19. Sequencing used immunoSEQ multiplex PCR; TCRdb keeps in-frame clones, though not all of them. The sample yields about 380,000 clones, approximately 90% seen once. The sequencing sample was made of PBMCs or T cells enriched from blood (not recorded which). These receptors were collected from a woman between 18 and 29 years old who had recovered from COVID-19.

This clone was seen a single time. The genes are TRBV5-1 and TRBJ2-5, with D unresolved. Trimming stripped 4 bases from V and 7 bases from J, with 5 bases between. From germline, CDR1 is SGHRS and CDR2 YFSETQ. The CDR3 length is 10 residues. CDR3 region: CASSIRTQYF. The CDR3 DNA reads as TGCGCCAGCAGCATTAGGACCCAGTACTTC.

This CDR3 is CASSPLTNTGELFF. The CDR3 bases are TGTGCCAGCAGCCCACTGACGAACACCGGGGAGCTGTTTTTT. The chain carries TRBV9 and TRBJ2-2, with D uncertain. The CDR3 spans 14 residues. The germline gives CDR1 SGDLS, CDR2 YYNGEE. V was trimmed by 4 bases and J by 0 bases, leaving 7 bases between them.

The V call is TRBV7-3, the J call TRBJ2-7; D is uncertain. The CDR3 is 12 residues long. Germline CDR1 SGHTA, CDR2 FQGTGA. Trimming removed 8 bases at V and 3 bases at J, with 11 bases between. CDR3 loop: CASDEQDYEQYF. CDR3 sequence (DNA): TGTGCCAGCGACGAGCAGGACTACGAGCAGTACTTC.

Turning to this clone: This sample includes further DNA sequences coding for the same CDR3. The chain links TRBV18 to TRBJ1-6; 7 bases match TRBD1. J was trimmed by 7 bases and V by 3 bases; bases with no gene match: 0. Germline V lookup: CDR1 KGHSH, CDR2 LQKENI. The CDR3 totals 13 residues. CDR3 loop: CASSPGQNSPLHF. Written as DNA, the CDR3 is TGTGCCAGCTCACCGGGACAGAATTCACCCCTCCACTTT.

The chain has TRBV19 and TRBJ2-1; 10 positions match TRBD1. J lost 7 bases, V lost 10 bases, and 7 bases had no gene match. CDR3 length equals 13 residues. Germline CDR1 LNHDA, CDR2 SQIVND (reference sequence). The CDR3 region is CATGTGVGNEQFF. The CDR3 nucleotides are TGTGCCACCGGGACAGGGGTGGGTAATGAGCAGTTCTTC. Filled out from reference TRBV19 and TRBJ2-1, the complete variable domain reads DGGITQSPKYLFRKEGQNVTLSCEQNLNHDAMYWYRQDPGQGLRLIYYSQIVNDFQKGDIAEGYSVSREKKESFPLTVTSAQKNPTAFYLCATGTGVGNEQFFGPGTRLTVL.

V gene TRBV7-2 combines with J gene TRBJ1-5, with D unclear. V was cut by 0 bases and J by 2 bases, with 8 bases left in between. CDR3 length: 15 amino acids. The germline V gene encodes CDR1 SGHTA and CDR2 FQGNSA. The CDR3 sequence: CASSLAPEGNQPQHF. CDR3 nucleotide sequence: TGTGCCAGCAGCTTAGCTCCGGAGGGCAATCAGCCCCAGCATTTT.

This clone was picked up one time. The chain uses TRBV28 and TRBJ2-7, with D unresolved. The V gene's germline CDR1 is MDHEN and CDR2 SYDVKM. Trimming stripped 2 bases from V and 2 bases from J, with 10 bases between. The CDR3 extends over 14 amino acids. The chain's CDR3 is CASSLVSRTYEQYF. As DNA, the CDR3 is TGTGCCAGCAGTTTAGTGTCGCGAACCTACGAGCAGTACTTC. Combining the CDR3 with reference TRBV28 and TRBJ2-7 gives the whole variable domain DVKVTQSSRYLVKRTGEKVFLECVQDMDHENMFWYRQDPGLGLRLIYFSYDVKMKEKGDIPEGYSVSREKKERFSLILESASTNQTSMYLCASSLVSRTYEQYFGPGTRLTVT.

V usage is TRBV7-3 and J usage is TRBJ2-3; tentatively, D is TRBD2 (6 bases). Germline lookup yields CDR1 SGHTA and CDR2 FQGTGA. Trimming stripped 1 base from V and 3 bases from J, with 11 bases between. There are 15 residues in the CDR3. This chain's CDR3 is CASSLIGGVTDTQYF. Written as DNA, the CDR3 is TGTGCCAGCAGCTTAATTGGCGGGGTGACAGATACGCAGTATTTT.

The V gene is TRBV7-9, the J gene TRBJ2-7; D is ambiguous. Germline CDR1 reads SEHNR; CDR2 reads FQNEAQ (reference sequence). There are 13 residues in the CDR3. Trimming cost V 6 bases and J 1 base, with 10 bases left between them. The chain's CDR3 is CASSHTESYEQYF. The CDR3 DNA reads as TGTGCCAGCAGTCATACAGAGTCCTACGAGCAGTACTTC.

The chain joins TRBV29-1 to TRBJ1-1, with D possibly matching TRBD1 (5 bases). Trimming pared 8 bases from V and 1 base from J, leaving 26 bases between. Germline V CDR1 and CDR2: SQVTM, ANQGSEA. CDR3 length: 17 residues. The CDR3, as DNA: TGCAGCATTCCCTGGGGGGACCGAGGGGTATCGAACACTGAAGCTTTCTTT. This sequence encodes CSIPWGDRGVSNTEAFF.

This sequence joins TRBV2 and TRBJ2-7, with D perhaps TRBD2 (6 bases). V lost 7 bases, J lost 0 bases, and 19 bases lay in between. The germline V gene has CDR1 SNHLY and CDR2 FYNNEI. The CDR3 length is 16 residues. CDR3 in amino acids: CASTNIGQGLSYEQYF. The CDR3 DNA is TGTGCCAGCACTAATATAGGGCAGGGACTCTCCTACGAGCAGTACTTC.

CDR3 bases: TGTGCCAGCAGGTCAGCCGGGACACCGAACTATGGCTACACCTTC. Protein sequence: CASRSAGTPNYGYTF. The chain has TRBV6-5 and TRBJ1-2, with a possible D match to TRBD1 (6 bases). The V end lost 6 bases, the J end lost 2 bases, and 16 bases lay between the germline ends. The CDR3 totals 15 residues. Germline-derived CDR1 and CDR2 are MNHEY and SVGAGI.

The genes are TRBV6-5 and TRBJ1-5; weak D call: TRBD1 (6 bases). V gave up 5 bases and J gave up 7 bases, with 15 bases separating them. This CDR3 comprises 14 residues. In germline, CDR1 is MNHEY, CDR2 SVGAGI. CDR3 amino acids: CASSKQGGSQPQHF. CDR3 coding DNA: TGTGCCAGCAGTAAACAGGGTGGGAGCCAGCCCCAGCATTTT.

The chain employs TRBV18 and TRBJ2-7; D remains unclear. Germline loops: CDR1 KGHSH, CDR2 LQKENI. With 3 bases removed from V and 4 bases from J, the gap between germline ends came to 16 bases. The CDR3 consists of 15 residues. CDR3 sequence reads: CASSPNPFLSYEQYF. The CDR3 nucleotides read TGTGCCAGCTCACCTAACCCATTTCTATCGTACGAGCAGTACTTC.

The genes are TRBV9 and TRBJ2-2; 7 bases are shared with TRBD2. The length of the CDR3 is 15 residues. The J segment lost 1 base and the V segment lost 3 bases, leaving 3 bases of the junction unmatched. Germline V gene lookup returns CDR1 SGDLS and CDR2 YYNGEE. The CDR3 protein is CASSAAGRNTGELFF. For the CDR3, the DNA is TGTGCCAGCAGCGCAGCGGGGAGGAACACCGGGGAGCTGTTTTTT.

This clone showed up just a few times. The rearrangement links TRBV5-1 to TRBJ1-2; weak D call: TRBD1 (6 bases). V was shortened by 5 bases and J by 4 bases, with 15 bases between the two germline ends. Germline lookup yields CDR1 SGHRS and CDR2 YFSETQ. The CDR3 is made up of 14 amino acids. DNA for the CDR3: TGCGCCAGCAGTTGGGAGACAGGTTCCTATGGCTACACCTTC. As protein: CASSWETGSYGYTF. The variable domain in full, completed from reference TRBV5-1 and TRBJ1-2, reads KAGVTQTPRYLIKTRGQQVTLSCSPISGHRSVSWYQQTPGQGLQFLFEYFSETQRNKGNFPGRFSGRQFSNSRSEMNVSTLELGDSALYLCASSWETGSYGYTFGSGTRLTVV.

J is TRBJ1-4 and V is TRBV27, with D tentatively TRBD1 (5 bases). The CDR3 is made up of 14 amino acids. Trimming pared 5 bases from V and 8 bases from J, leaving 15 bases between. CDR1 is MNHEY, CDR2 SMNVEV, per germline (reference sequence). The CDR3 protein is CASSIRGGSEKLFF. CDR3 DNA sequence: TGTGCCAGCAGTATCCGCGGGGGATCCGAAAAACTGTTTTTT.

The chain uses TRBV11-3 and TRBJ2-1, with D possibly TRBD2 on 7 matching bases. V lost 3 bases and J 4 bases, leaving 19 bases between the germline ends. The CDR3 covers 17 residues. Germline V gives CDR1 SGHNT, CDR2 YENEEA. The CDR3 sequence: CASSLGGGGATYNEQFF. The CDR3 DNA follows: TGTGCCAGCAGCTTGGGAGGAGGGGGGGCGACATACAATGAGCAGTTCTTC.

The rearrangement joins TRBV6-5 to TRBJ1-3; D is perhaps TRBD1 (6 bases). Trimming shortened V by 11 bases and J by 0 bases, and 14 bases separated the two germline ends. The germline V gene encodes CDR1 MNHEY and CDR2 SVGAGI. This CDR3 is built from 14 residues. The CDR3, as DNA: TGTGCCGCCAGAGACAGGTCCTCTGGAAACACCATATATTTT. Amino acids: CAARDRSSGNTIYF.

The chain recombines TRBV18 with TRBJ2-7; 8 nucleotides line up with TRBD1. V was pared by 2 bases and J by 5 bases, with 11 bases of the junction left unmatched. The CDR3 is 16 residues long. Germline V lookup: CDR1 KGHSH, CDR2 LQKENI. In nucleotides, the CDR3 is TGTGCCAGCTCACCAACCACCGGGACAGGCCACCACGAGCAGTACTTC. Translating gives CASSPTTGTGHHEQYF. The entire variable domain, with the rest obtained from reference TRBV18 and TRBJ2-7, is as follows: NAGVMQNPRHLVRRRGQEARLRCSPMKGHSHVYWYRQLPEEGLKFMVYLQKENIIDESGMPKERFSAEFPKEGPSILRIQQVVRGDSAAYFCASSPTTGTGHHEQYFGPGTRLTVT.

The chain employs TRBV7-9 and TRBJ1-2; TRBD1 aligns across 11 bases. Germline V gene sequence: CDR1 SEHNR, CDR2 FQNEAQ (reference sequence). The J segment lost 7 bases and the V segment lost 6 bases, leaving 10 bases of the junction unmatched. This CDR3 is 15 amino acids long. The CDR3 sequence: CASREGTGGLGGYTF. DNA for the CDR3: TGTGCCAGCAGGGAAGGGACAGGGGGTCTTGGTGGCTACACCTTC.

The chain has TRBV12-5 and TRBJ2-3, with 9 bases lining up with TRBD1. With V trimmed by 3 bases and J by 5 bases, 15 bases remained unmatched. This CDR3 comprises 18 residues. CDR1 LGHNT and CDR2 FRNRAP come from the germline V gene. The DNA of the CDR3 is TGTGCTAGTGGTTTAATGACAGGGGGTCCCACACGAGGAGATACGCAGTATTTT. It translates to CASGLMTGGPTRGDTQYF.

This clone was seen just once. This rearrangement joins TRBV19 to TRBJ1-2; 9 nucleotides agree with TRBD1. The V and J ends lost 0 bases and 4 bases, in that order; junction bases with no gene match: 6. The CDR3 contains 16 residues. Germline loops: CDR1 LNHDA, CDR2 SQIVND (reference sequence). In DNA, the CDR3 is TGTGCCAGTAGTATAGAAGTCGGGACAGGGACCTATGGCTACACCTTC. Amino acid sequence: CASSIEVGTGTYGYTF.

This chain joins TRBV25-1 and TRBJ1-4, with D unresolved. Germline assignment: CDR1 MGHDK and CDR2 SYGVNS. The V and J ends lost 10 bases and 7 bases respectively, with 13 bases between them. The CDR3 has 12 residues. DNA of the CDR3: TGTGCCACCACGGGTAACGCTGAAAAACTGTTTTTT. Translated: CATTGNAEKLFF.

This sequence joins TRBV4-1 and TRBJ2-5; 8 positions match TRBD1. J was trimmed by 3 bases and V by 0 bases; bases with no gene match: 6. The CDR3 runs to 16 residues. The germline V gene has CDR1 MGHRA and CDR2 YSYEKL. Here the CDR3 reads CASSQDRSGGEETQYF. In DNA, the CDR3 is TGCGCCAGCAGCCAAGATAGGTCAGGGGGCGAAGAGACCCAGTACTTC.